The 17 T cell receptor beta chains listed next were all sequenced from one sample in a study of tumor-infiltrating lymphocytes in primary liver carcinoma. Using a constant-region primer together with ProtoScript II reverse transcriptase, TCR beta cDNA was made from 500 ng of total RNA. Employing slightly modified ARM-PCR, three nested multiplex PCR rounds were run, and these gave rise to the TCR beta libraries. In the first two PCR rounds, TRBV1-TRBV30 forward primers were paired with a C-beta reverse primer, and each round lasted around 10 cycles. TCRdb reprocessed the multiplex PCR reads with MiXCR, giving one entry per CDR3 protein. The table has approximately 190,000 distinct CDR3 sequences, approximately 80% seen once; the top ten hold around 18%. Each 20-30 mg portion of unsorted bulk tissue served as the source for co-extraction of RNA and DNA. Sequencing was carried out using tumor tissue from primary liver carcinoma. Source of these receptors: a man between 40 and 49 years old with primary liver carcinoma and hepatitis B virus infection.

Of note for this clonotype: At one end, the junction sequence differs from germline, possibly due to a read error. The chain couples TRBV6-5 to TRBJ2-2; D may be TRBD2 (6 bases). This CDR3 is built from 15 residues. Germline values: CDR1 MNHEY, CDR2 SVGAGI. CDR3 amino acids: CASSTKPPGRGELFF. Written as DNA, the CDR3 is TGTGCTAGCAGTACGAAACCGCCAGGGAGGGGGGAGCTGTTTTTT.

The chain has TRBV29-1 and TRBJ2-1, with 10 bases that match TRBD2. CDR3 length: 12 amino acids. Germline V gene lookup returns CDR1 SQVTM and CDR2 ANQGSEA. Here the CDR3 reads CSGPSGSLEQFF. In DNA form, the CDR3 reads TGCAGTGGCCCTAGCGGGAGTCTTGAGCAGTTCTTC.

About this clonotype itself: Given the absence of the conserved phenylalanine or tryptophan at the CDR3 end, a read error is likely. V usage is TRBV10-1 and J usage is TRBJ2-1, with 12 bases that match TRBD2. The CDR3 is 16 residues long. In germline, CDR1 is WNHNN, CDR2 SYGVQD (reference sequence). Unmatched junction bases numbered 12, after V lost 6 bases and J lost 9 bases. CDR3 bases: TGCGCCAGCAGCGACCCGACTAGCGGGAGTGATGGTGAGCAGTTCTCC. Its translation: CASSDPTSGSDGEQFS.

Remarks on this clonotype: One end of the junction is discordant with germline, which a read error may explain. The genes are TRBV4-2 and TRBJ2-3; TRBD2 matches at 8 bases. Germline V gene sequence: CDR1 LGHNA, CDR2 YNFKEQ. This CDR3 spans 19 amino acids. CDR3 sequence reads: CASSQWVSGGPFGTDTQYF. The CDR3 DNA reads TGTGCCAGTAGCCAATGGGTATCGGGAGGGCCGTTTGGGACAGATACGCAGTATTTT.

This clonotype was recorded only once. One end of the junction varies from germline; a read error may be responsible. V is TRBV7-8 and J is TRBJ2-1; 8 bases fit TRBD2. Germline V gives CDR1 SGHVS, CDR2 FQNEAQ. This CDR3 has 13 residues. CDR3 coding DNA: TGTGCCAGCGGCTTAATCGGGAGGGGAGAACAGTTCTTC. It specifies CASGLIGRGEQFF.

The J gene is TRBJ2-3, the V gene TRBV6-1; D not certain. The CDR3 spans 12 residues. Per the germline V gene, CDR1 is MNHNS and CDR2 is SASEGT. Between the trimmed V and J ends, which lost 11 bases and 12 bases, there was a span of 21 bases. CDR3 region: CACKPSTDNQYF. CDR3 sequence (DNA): TGTGCCTGCAAGCCCAGCACAGATAATCAGTATTTT.

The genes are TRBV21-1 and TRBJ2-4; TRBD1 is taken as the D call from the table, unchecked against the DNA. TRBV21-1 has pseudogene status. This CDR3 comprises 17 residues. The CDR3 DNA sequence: TGTGCCAGCAGCATAGGAACGGCCCGGGTGTCCAAAAACATTCAGTACTTC. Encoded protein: CASSIGTARVSKNIQYF.

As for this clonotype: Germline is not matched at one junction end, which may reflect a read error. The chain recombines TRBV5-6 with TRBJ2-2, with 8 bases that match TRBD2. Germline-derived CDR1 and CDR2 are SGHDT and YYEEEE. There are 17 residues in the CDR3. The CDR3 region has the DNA TGTCCCAGCAGCTTATGGGGACTAGTGCGGACAACCGGGGAGCTGTTGTTT. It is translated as CPSSLWGLVRTTGELLF.

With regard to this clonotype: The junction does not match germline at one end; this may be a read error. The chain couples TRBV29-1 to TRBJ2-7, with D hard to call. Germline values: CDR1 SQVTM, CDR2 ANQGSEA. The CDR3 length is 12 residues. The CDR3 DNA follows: TGCAGCGTTGTAGAGGCCCTCTACGAGCAATACTTC. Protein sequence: CSVVEALYEQYF.

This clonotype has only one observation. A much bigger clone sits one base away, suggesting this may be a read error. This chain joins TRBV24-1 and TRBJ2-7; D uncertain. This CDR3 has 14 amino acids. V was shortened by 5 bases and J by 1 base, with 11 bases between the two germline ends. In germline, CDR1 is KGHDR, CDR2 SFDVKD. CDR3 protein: CATSVERVSYEQYF. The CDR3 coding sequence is TGTGCCACCAGTGTTGAGAGAGTTTCCTACGAGCAGTACTTC.

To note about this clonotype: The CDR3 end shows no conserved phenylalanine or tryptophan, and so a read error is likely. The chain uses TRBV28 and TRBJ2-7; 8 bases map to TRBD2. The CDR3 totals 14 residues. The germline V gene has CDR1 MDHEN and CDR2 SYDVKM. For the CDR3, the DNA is TGTACCAGCAGTCGGGGGGGACTACATTACGAGCAGTACCTC. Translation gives CTSSRGGLHYEQYL.

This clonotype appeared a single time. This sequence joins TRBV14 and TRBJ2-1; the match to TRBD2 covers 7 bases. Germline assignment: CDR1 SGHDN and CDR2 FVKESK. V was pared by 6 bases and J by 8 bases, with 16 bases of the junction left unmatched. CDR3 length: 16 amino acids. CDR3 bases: TGTGCCAGCAGTGCCGCAGCGGGATGGGCAAACTATGAGCAGTTCTTC. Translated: CASSAAAGWANYEQFF.

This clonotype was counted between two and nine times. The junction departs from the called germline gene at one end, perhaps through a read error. The CDR3 DNA reads TGCGCCAGTAGCTTCGCCGGGATAAACTCCTACGAGCAGTACTTC. Translation gives CASSFAGINSYEQYF. V is TRBV5-1 and J is TRBJ2-7; tentative D call: TRBD2 (5 bases). Germline V lookup: CDR1 SGHRS, CDR2 YFSETQ. The CDR3 length is 15 residues.

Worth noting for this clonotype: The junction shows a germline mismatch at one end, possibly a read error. Written as DNA, the CDR3 is TGTGCCAACAGCCCTCGCCGGGACAGGAGTTCCTACGAGCAGTACTTT. Its translation is CANSPRRDRSSYEQYF. The chain is built from TRBV6-1 and TRBJ2-7; 8 bases fit TRBD1. The CDR3 covers 16 residues. The germline V gene has CDR1 MNHNS and CDR2 SASEGT.

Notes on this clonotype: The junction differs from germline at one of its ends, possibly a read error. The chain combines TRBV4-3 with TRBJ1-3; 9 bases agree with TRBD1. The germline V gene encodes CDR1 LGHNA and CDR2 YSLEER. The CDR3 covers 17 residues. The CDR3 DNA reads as TGTGCCACCAGCCAAGCACCGGGACAGGGAGCTGGAAACACCATATATTTT. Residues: CATSQAPGQGAGNTIYF.

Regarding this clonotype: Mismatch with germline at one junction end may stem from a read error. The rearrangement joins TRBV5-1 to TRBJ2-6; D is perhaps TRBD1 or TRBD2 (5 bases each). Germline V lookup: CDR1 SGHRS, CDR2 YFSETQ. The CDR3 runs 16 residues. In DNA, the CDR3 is TGCGCCAGCAGCTTGGGACGGGAAGCTGGGGCCAATGTCCTGACTTTC. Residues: CASSLGREAGANVLTF.

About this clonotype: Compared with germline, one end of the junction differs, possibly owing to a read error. The chain's CDR3 is CASSTTWPSYGYTF. CDR3 DNA: TGTGCCAGCAGCACAACGTGGCCCTCATATGGCTACACATTC. The V call is TRBV12-3 or TRBV12-4, the J call TRBJ1-2; no firm D call. The CDR3 runs to 14 residues.